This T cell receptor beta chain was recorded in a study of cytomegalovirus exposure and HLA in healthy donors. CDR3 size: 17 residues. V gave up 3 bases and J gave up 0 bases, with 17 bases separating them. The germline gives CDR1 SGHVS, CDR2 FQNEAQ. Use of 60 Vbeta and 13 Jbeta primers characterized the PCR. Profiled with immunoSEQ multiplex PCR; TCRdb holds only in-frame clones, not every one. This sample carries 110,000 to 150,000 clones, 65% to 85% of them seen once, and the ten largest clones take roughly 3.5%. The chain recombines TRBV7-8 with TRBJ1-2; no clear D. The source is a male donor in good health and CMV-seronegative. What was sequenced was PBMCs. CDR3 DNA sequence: TGTGCCAGCAGCTTTTGGCAGAAACAAGAAGCTAACTATGGCTACACCTTC. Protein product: CASSFWQKQEANYGYTF.